Sequencing of this TCR beta chain was carried out in a study of CXCR4 blockade with PD-1 therapy in pancreatic cancer (dated by TCRdb to the late 2010s). Study-level background: The study analyzed resected pancreatic ductal adenocarcinoma using both multiplex immunohistochemistry and TCRbeta immunosequencing, alongside ex vivo slice culture that tested PD-1 and CXCR4 blockade. To look at intratumoral heterogeneity, the researchers TCR-sequenced two geographically distinct regions from each of 6 tumors.

General findings and caveats noted by the study authors: Because only TCRbeta chains were sequenced, true antigen-specificity overlap of convergent dominant clones was left unconfirmed pending paired alpha-beta single-cell sequencing. Tumors showed clonal expansion, with mean productive clonality approximately 0.14 versus 0.053 in healthy blood, but clonality did not correlate with survival. A strong correlation was found between amino acid clone frequency and the number of distinct nucleotide rearrangements encoding each amino acid clone, suggesting convergent selection by common tumor antigens.

Extracted DNA was used for immunosequencing of TCRbeta CDR3 regions with the immunoSEQ Assay at Adaptive Biotechnologies. The source study handled its data this way. To measure the absolute abundance of each unique TCRbeta CDR3, the sequences were collapsed and filtered. Clonality was calculated as 1 minus Pielou's evenness, with only productive in-frame rearrangements included in the computation. Regional overlap was evaluated by tracking the top 100 nucleotide rearrangements across paired samples, and paired versus unrelated samples were compared using the Morisita index. Convergence of nucleotide rearrangements onto identical amino acid sequences was assessed with the immunoSEQ Rearrangement Details tool. TCRdb retrieved this table from immuneACCESS and kept in-frame rearrangements only. Not all clones are present; in checked studies, unresolved V genes account for under half, and no reason is known for the remainder. From that table come the V and J calls and clone size; the DNA was used to work out D and trimming. Present in this sample are 5,000 to 6,500 clones, about 40% of which were seen just once. The ten top clones hold around 13% of the sample.

None of the patients whose archived tumor blocks were used had received neoadjuvant therapy prior to resection. For the preserved-tissue arm, the study drew on approximately 32 surgical resection samples taken from roughly 23 pancreatic ductal adenocarcinoma patients who had not been treated previously. For the resection arm, DNA was extracted from ten 5-micron curls of FFPE tumor adjacent to the multiplex immunohistochemistry slide. Turning to this clone: It has no known antigen specificity. Base qualities are not recorded, but no much larger clone differs from it by a single base.

The CDR3 covers 16 residues, taking in both the cysteine and the phenylalanine. Only the CDR3 portion is preserved as DNA: 48 bases, with reading frame beginning at the first base. V is reduced by 2 bases and J by 0 bases, leaving a spacing of 11 bases between them. As encoded in the germline V gene (reference sequence), CDR1 is LNHDA while CDR2 is SQIVND. The TCR was taken from a human donor with pancreatic ductal adenocarcinoma. This chain joins TRBV19 to TRBJ2-4; D gene: possibly TRBD1, on 5 matching bases. Input material: tumor tissue. The CDR3 corresponds to CASSIRQTLAKNIQYF. The bases are TGTGCCAGTAGTATAAGACAGACCCTAGCCAAAAACATTCAGTACTTC.